This TCR beta chain was recovered during a study of blood T cell repertoires in COVID-19. Study overall: Acute-phase and convalescent COVID-19 samples originated in the United States, Italy and Spain. Sources were T cells, B-cell-depleted T cells, or PBMCs; the material itself was cDNA or gDNA.

With 3 bases clipped from V and 5 bases from J, the junction kept 1 base outside the gene matches. From germline, CDR1 is MNHEY and CDR2 SMNVEV (reference sequence). The CDR3 loop spans 15 amino acids. Authors' methods: Reference gene primer amplification gave estimated nucleated cell counts. Assay: immunoSEQ multiplex PCR; the TCRdb copy retains only in-frame clones and omits some. The V and J calls and clone size were taken over from that table, and D and trimming were inferred from the DNA. Found here are about 150,000 clones, less than 95% of them singletons; the top ten hold over 0.45%. The source of this sequence is a man aged 50 to 59 with acute or convalescent COVID-19. The specimen was peripheral blood. J is TRBJ2-3 and V is TRBV27; 14 nucleotides align to TRBD2. The CDR3 protein is CASSFGTSGGDTQYF. As DNA, the CDR3 is TGTGCCAGCAGTTTCGGGACTAGCGGGGGAGATACGCAGTATTTT.